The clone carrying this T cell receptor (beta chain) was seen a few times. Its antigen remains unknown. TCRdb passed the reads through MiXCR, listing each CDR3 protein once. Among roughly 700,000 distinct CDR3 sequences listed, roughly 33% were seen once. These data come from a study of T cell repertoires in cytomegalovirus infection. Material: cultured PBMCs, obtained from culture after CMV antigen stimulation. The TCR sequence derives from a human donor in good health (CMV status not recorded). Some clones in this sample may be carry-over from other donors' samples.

CDR3 nucleotide sequence: TGTGCCAGCAGCTTAGAGGGTAGATATTCACCCCTCCACTTT. Protein product: CASSLEGRYSPLHF. This sequence joins TRBV7-8 and TRBJ1-6; D uncertain. V was pared by 1 base and J by 8 bases, with 9 bases between. Germline V CDR1 and CDR2: SGHVS, FQNEAQ. This CDR3 comprises 14 residues.